A single sample gave rise to the 7 T cell receptor beta chains below, sequenced in a study of technical replicates of blood from a few donors. Repertoires were generated with immunoSEQ multiplex PCR, while TCRdb's copy carries only in-frame clones and drops some. The data hold some 77,000 clones, with around 96% observed a single time. Sequencing was performed on T cells isolated from PBMCs. The receptors were sampled from a human donor in good health.

The chain couples TRBV7-2 to TRBJ1-1, with D hard to call. The CDR3 has 16 residues. CDR1 and CDR2 from the germline V gene are SGHTA and FQGNSA. Trimming stripped 1 base from V and 5 bases from J, with 17 bases between. The CDR3 loop reads CASSLGMAGSGTEAFF. The CDR3 DNA reads TGTGCCAGCAGCTTAGGAATGGCAGGATCGGGGACTGAAGCTTTCTTT.

The CDR3 spells CASSAPGQGKTEAFF. The DNA of the CDR3 is TGTGCCAGCAGCGCTCCGGGACAGGGAAAGACTGAAGCTTTCTTT. The V and J genes are TRBV7-9 and TRBJ1-1, with 9 bases identical to TRBD1. CDR3 length equals 15 residues. With 5 bases clipped from V and 5 bases from J, the junction kept 9 bases outside the gene matches. Germline assignment: CDR1 SEHNR and CDR2 FQNEAQ (reference sequence).

J is TRBJ2-7 and V is TRBV7-9, with D unclear. CDR1 and CDR2 (germline): SEHNR, FQNEAQ (reference sequence). The CDR3 spans 12 residues. Trimming pared 4 bases from V and 4 bases from J, leaving 8 bases between. The CDR3 is CASSSRRYEQYF. The CDR3 DNA follows: TGTGCCAGCAGCTCCCGTAGATACGAGCAGTACTTC.

V is TRBV6-5 and J is TRBJ1-2; tentatively, D is TRBD1 (6 bases). The CDR3 loop spans 13 amino acids. CDR1 is MNHEY and CDR2 is SVGAGI in the germline V gene. Deletions cut 2 bases from V and 7 bases from J, with 11 bases between. The CDR3 sequence: CASSYLQGAGYTF. The DNA of the CDR3 is TGTGCCAGCAGTTACCTACAGGGAGCTGGCTACACCTTC.

The chain combines TRBV7-6 with TRBJ1-3; TRBD1 agrees at 10 bases. With V trimmed by 4 bases and J by 2 bases, 11 bases remained unmatched. The CDR3 consists of 18 residues. Germline V gives CDR1 SGHVS, CDR2 FNYEAQ. The DNA for the CDR3 is TGTGCCAGCAGCTACTACTCAACCGGGACAGGGGCTGGAAACACCATATATTTT. This codes for CASSYYSTGTGAGNTIYF.

This clone was found once. This sequence joins TRBV27 and TRBJ1-1; D is perhaps TRBD1 (5 bases). Germline CDR1 reads MNHEY; CDR2 reads SMNVEV (reference sequence). The V and J ends lost 2 bases and 1 base respectively, with 8 bases between them. The CDR3 has 14 amino acids. CDR3 protein: CASSLAQGNTEAFF. DNA for the CDR3: TGTGCCAGCAGTTTAGCCCAGGGGAACACTGAAGCTTTCTTT.

The chain employs TRBV6-1 and TRBJ2-7, with a weak D call TRBD1 (6 bases). The germline V gene has CDR1 MNHNS and CDR2 SASEGT. The CDR3 has 15 amino acids. V lost 1 base, J lost 2 bases, and 12 bases lay in between. Here the CDR3 reads CASSEDRDTTYEQYF. CDR3 nucleotide sequence: TGTGCCAGCAGTGAAGACCGGGACACTACCTACGAGCAGTACTTC.